Presented here are 9 T cell receptor beta chains from one specimen sequenced in a study of identical twins. TCRdb reprocessed the 5' RACE reads with MiXCR, giving one entry per CDR3 protein. The profile shows over 600,000 distinct CDR3 sequences, about 20% of them singletons. The same data also contributed to another study, on T cells expressing NK-cell markers.

The sample taken for sequencing was PBMCs. These receptors came from a woman aged 18-29 years in good health.

This clonotype was observed many times. This chain connects TRBV6-5 to TRBJ2-1; D remains unclear. V gave up 2 bases and J gave up 6 bases, with 5 bases separating them. The CDR3 runs to 12 residues. The germline gives CDR1 MNHEY, CDR2 SVGAGI. The CDR3 loop reads CASSYNLNEQFF. The CDR3 DNA reads TGTGCCAGCAGTTACAATCTCAATGAGCAGTTCTTC.

This clonotype has ten or more counts. The chain uses TRBV6-5 and TRBJ2-3; tentatively, D is TRBD1 (6 bases). This CDR3 contains 14 residues. CDR1 MNHEY and CDR2 SVGAGI come from the germline V gene. V shed 6 bases and J shed 1 base, with 11 bases lying between them. The CDR3 here is CASSYRAGTDTQYF. CDR3 in DNA: TGTGCCAGCAGCTACAGGGCCGGCACAGATACGCAGTATTTT.

J is TRBJ2-1 and V is TRBV9; D is perhaps TRBD2 (6 bases). The CDR3 has 12 residues. CDR1 is SGDLS and CDR2 is YYNGEE in the germline V gene. Trimming took 3 bases from V and 13 from J, leaving 14 bases between them. Here the CDR3 DNA reads TGTGCCAGCAGCGCTCGGGACGGGAGCCAGTTCTTC. Translated, it gives CASSARDGSQFF.

The CDR3 DNA reads as TGCAGTGCCGCGGGGGGAAGCACAGATACGCAGTATTTT. Amino acid sequence: CSAAGGSTDTQYF. The rearrangement uses TRBV20-1 and TRBJ2-3; 8 positions match TRBD2. This CDR3 has 13 amino acids. CDR1 DFQATT and CDR2 SNEGSKA come from the germline V gene (reference sequence). V shed 6 bases, J shed 0 bases, and the junction held 2 bases outside the gene matches.

The chain combines TRBV10-3 with TRBJ2-5, with D perhaps assigned TRBD1 or TRBD2 (5 bases each). The V and J ends lost 6 bases and 5 bases respectively, with 13 bases between them. In germline, CDR1 is ENHRY, CDR2 SYGVKD. The CDR3 is 13 residues long. The CDR3 nucleotides read TGTGCCATCAGGGGGCCGTCGGGGGAGACCCAGTACTTC. Encoded protein: CAIRGPSGETQYF.

The chain combines TRBV2 with TRBJ2-7; 10 nucleotides line up with TRBD1. This CDR3 has 14 residues. The V gene end was trimmed by 6 bases and the J gene end by 4 bases; junction bases not matched to a gene: 6. Germline-derived CDR1 and CDR2 are SNHLY and FYNNEI. This CDR3 reads CASSEDRGRYEQYF. CDR3 bases: TGTGCCAGCAGCGAGGACAGGGGGAGGTACGAGCAGTACTTC.

The J gene is TRBJ2-7, the V gene TRBV7-2; 10 bases agree with TRBD2. CDR1 SGHTA and CDR2 FQGNSA come from the germline V gene. The V gene end was trimmed by 3 bases and the J gene end by 5 bases; junction bases not matched to a gene: 4. The CDR3 has 14 amino acids. CDR3 sequence reads: CASSFLLAGNEQYF. The CDR3 DNA is TGTGCCAGCAGCTTTCTACTAGCGGGGAACGAGCAGTACTTC.

This clonotype has at least ten counts. This chain links TRBV20-1 with TRBJ2-7; tentatively, D is TRBD2 (6 bases). This CDR3 is 11 amino acids long. Germline V CDR1 and CDR2: DFQATT, SNEGSKA (reference sequence). V lost 6 bases and J 2 bases, leaving 8 bases between the germline ends. The CDR3 reads CSARLAYEQYF. CDR3 coding DNA: TGCAGTGCGAGACTAGCCTACGAGCAGTACTTC.

On this clonotype: Possible read error: a much larger clone is one base away. In nucleotides, the CDR3 is TGTGCCAGCGGTTCAGGCTATGGCTACTCCTTC. Amino acid sequence: CASGSGYGYSF. V gene TRBV12-3 or TRBV12-4 combines with J gene TRBJ1-2; D call uncertain. This CDR3 has 11 amino acids.